Listed below are T cell receptor beta chains from one sample, sequenced in a study of blood T cell repertoires in COVID-19. TCRdb's copy holds only in-frame clones and misses some; the assay was immunoSEQ multiplex PCR. The sample has 250,000 to 300,000 clones; 89% are singletons. The sequenced sample was peripheral blood. These receptors were collected from a woman aged 55-69 years with acute or convalescent COVID-19. CDR3s include the opening cysteine and the closing phenylalanine or tryptophan. The D gene is left open where the match is weak. Clone size is not always given. Where it is, it says once, few, many or a class for expanded clones.

D gene | J gene | V gene | clone size | CDR3 DNA | CDR3 protein
. | TRBJ2-3 | TRBV6-5 | . | TGTGCCAGCAGAAGAGATGCCGCCGATACGCAGTATTTT | CASRRDAADTQYF
. | TRBJ2-1 | TRBV5-4 | . | TGTGCCAGCAGCTTGGTCCCTACCAATGAGCAGTTCTTC | CASSLVPTNEQFF
. | TRBJ2-6 | TRBV7-3 | . | TGTGCCAGCAGCTTAAGCGCCACTGGGGCCAACGTCCTGACTTTC | CASSLSATGANVLTF
. | TRBJ1-5 | TRBV4-1 | few | TGCGCCAGCAGCCAAGTGGGGGCCAGGGGCACGCTACGATATCAGCCCCAGCATTTT | CASSQVGARGTLRYQPQHF
. | TRBJ1-1 | TRBV6-5 | . | TGTGCCAGCAGTTACCCGGGAGGGGCTAGTGAAGCTTTCTTT | CASSYPGGASEAFF
. | TRBJ1-2 | TRBV6-5 | . | TGTGCCAGCAGCTACCTGAGCTTCTATGGCTACACCTTC | CASSYLSFYGYTF
. | TRBJ2-7 | TRBV11-2 | once | TGTGCCAGCAGCTTCGACTGGCGGGGATCCTACGAGCAGTACTTC | CASSFDWRGSYEQYF
. | TRBJ1-1 | TRBV28 | . | TGTGCCAGCAGTTTCTCGGGATTGAACACTGAAGCTTTCTTT | CASSFSGLNTEAFF
. | TRBJ2-7 | TRBV2 | . | TGTGCCAGCATGGCGCGGGGGCGCTCCTACGAGCAGTACTTC | CASMARGRSYEQYF
. | TRBJ1-2 | TRBV7-2 | . | TGTGCCAGCAGCTTTCGGGACTATGGCTACACCTTC | CASSFRDYGYTF
TRBD1 | TRBJ2-7 | TRBV4-1 | . | TGCGCCTCACAGGACAGGCTCAGTCCTCACTACGAGCAGTACTTC | CASQDRLSPHYEQYF
TRBD1 | TRBJ1-2 | TRBV14 | . | TGTGCCAGCAGCCAAGAGACAGGGTGGAACTATGGCTACACCTTC | CASSQETGWNYGYTF
TRBD1 | TRBJ2-7 | TRBV3-1/TRBV3-2 | . | TGTGCCAGCAGCCAAGGGGGGACAGCCTCCTACGAGCAGTACTTC | CASSQGGTASYEQYF
TRBD2 | TRBJ2-1 | TRBV28 | once | TGTGCCAGCAGTTGGGGGAGGGCCAAGGTCTACAATGAGCAGTTCTTC | CASSWGRAKVYNEQFF
. | TRBJ1-1 | TRBV28 | . | TGTGCCAGCAGCCCCACGGGGTTGAACACTGAAGCTTTCTTT | CASSPTGLNTEAFF
TRBD2 | TRBJ2-5 | TRBV9 | . | TGTGCCAGCAGCGAAGGACTAGCCCGACGAGAGACCCAGTACTTC | CASSEGLARRETQYF
. | TRBJ1-5 | TRBV4-2 | . | TGTGCCAGCAGCCAAGATAAGGGTGGGCCCTCGGGGATTCAGCCCCAGCATTTT | CASSQDKGGPSGIQPQHF
. | TRBJ2-6 | TRBV3-1/TRBV3-2 | . | TGTGCCAGCAGCCAAGTTATCTCTGGGGCCAACGTCCTGACTTTC | CASSQVISGANVLTF
. | TRBJ2-1 | TRBV30 | . | TGTGCCTGGAGTGGTATAGAAGGACATAGGGAGCAGTTCTTC | CAWSGIEGHREQFF
TRBD1 | TRBJ1-4 | TRBV7-2 | . | TGTGCCAGCAGCCGGACAGGGGGGGGCAGCGGAGAAAAACTGTTTTTT | CASSRTGGGSGEKLFF
TRBD1 | TRBJ1-2 | TRBV7-3 | . | TGTGCCAGCAGCTTAAACTCGGGACAGGGCATAGTTGGCTACACCTTC | CASSLNSGQGIVGYTF
. | TRBJ2-7 | TRBV27 | . | TGTGCCAGCAGTTTACCAAGAGGTAGCGAGCAGTACTTC | CASSLPRGSEQYF
TRBD1 | TRBJ1-2 | TRBV4-3 | . | TGCGCCAGCAGCCACGCGGACAGGGACCATAACTATGGCTACACCTTC | CASSHADRDHNYGYTF
TRBD2 | TRBJ2-1 | TRBV6-2/TRBV6-3 | . | TGTGCCAGCAGTTACGTACGCGGGAGCGCAAATGAGCAGTTCTTC | CASSYVRGSANEQFF
TRBD1 | TRBJ1-1 | TRBV12-3/TRBV12-4 | . | TGTGCCAGCAGTTTACAGGGGGACACTGAAGCTTTCTTT | CASSLQGDTEAFF
TRBD1 | TRBJ2-7 | TRBV4-3 | . | TGCGCCAGCAGCCAAGATGGGACAGCGACCTACGAGCAGTACTTC | CASSQDGTATYEQYF
TRBD1 | TRBJ2-4 | TRBV2 | . | TGTGCCAGCAGAGCCGGGACAGGGGTCGACATTCAGTACTTC | CASRAGTGVDIQYF
TRBD1 | TRBJ1-4 | TRBV11-2 | . | TGTGCCAGCAGTCCAGGGGCAGGGGGGAGTGAAAAACTGTTTTTT | CASSPGAGGSEKLFF
TRBD1 | TRBJ2-7 | TRBV27 | . | TGTGCCAGCAGTTTATCCCGGACAGGGGGCTACGAGCAGTACTTC | CASSLSRTGGYEQYF
. | TRBJ1-2 | TRBV5-6 | once | TGTGCCAGCAGCTCCGGGGTGCGGGCAGGCTATGGCTACACCTTC | CASSSGVRAGYGYTF
TRBD2 | TRBJ2-3 | TRBV9 | once | TGTGCCAGCAGCCGAACAACTAGCGGGCCCGCAGATACGCAGTATTTT | CASSRTTSGPADTQYF
TRBD1 | TRBJ1-2 | TRBV7-9 | . | TGTGCCAGCAGCTTTGGGGACAGCCCGTATGGCTACACCTTC | CASSFGDSPYGYTF
. | TRBJ1-1 | TRBV10-3 | . | TGTGCCATCAGTGAACGGACTCTGAACACTGAAGCTTTCTTT | CAISERTLNTEAFF
TRBD1 | TRBJ1-6 | TRBV2 | . | TGTGCCAGCAGTGAGGTGGTACAGGGGCATTCACCCCTCCACTTT | CASSEVVQGHSPLHF
. | TRBJ2-6 | TRBV7-8 | . | TGTGCCAGCACCAACTTAGTCTCTGGGGCCAACGTCCTGACTTTC | CASTNLVSGANVLTF
. | TRBJ1-1 | TRBV19 | . | TGTGCCAGTAGTACCAGGGGAATCTTGAACACTGAAGCTTTCTTT | CASSTRGILNTEAFF
TRBD1 | TRBJ2-1 | TRBV5-1 | . | TGCGCCAGCAGTCAGGGGGCGGATAGAAATGAGCAGTTCTTC | CASSQGADRNEQFF
. | TRBJ1-3 | TRBV29-1 | . | TGCAGCGTTCTCGTGAGCTCTGGAAACACCATATATTTT | CSVLVSSGNTIYF
TRBD1 | TRBJ1-3 | TRBV14 | . | TGTGCCAGCAGGGTGACAGGGTCCGGAAACACCATATATTTT | CASRVTGSGNTIYF
TRBD2 | TRBJ2-1 | TRBV6-6 | . | TGTGCCAGCAGCGCGGGAGGGGGCTCCTACAATGAGCAGTTCTTC | CASSAGGGSYNEQFF
TRBD1 | TRBJ2-7 | TRBV28 | . | TGTGCCAGCAGTCCGATGGCGACAGGGGACTACGAGCAGTACTTC | CASSPMATGDYEQYF
. | TRBJ1-1 | TRBV2 | . | TGTGCCAGCAGTGAAGGCTGGGCCACTGAAGCTTTCTTT | CASSEGWATEAFF